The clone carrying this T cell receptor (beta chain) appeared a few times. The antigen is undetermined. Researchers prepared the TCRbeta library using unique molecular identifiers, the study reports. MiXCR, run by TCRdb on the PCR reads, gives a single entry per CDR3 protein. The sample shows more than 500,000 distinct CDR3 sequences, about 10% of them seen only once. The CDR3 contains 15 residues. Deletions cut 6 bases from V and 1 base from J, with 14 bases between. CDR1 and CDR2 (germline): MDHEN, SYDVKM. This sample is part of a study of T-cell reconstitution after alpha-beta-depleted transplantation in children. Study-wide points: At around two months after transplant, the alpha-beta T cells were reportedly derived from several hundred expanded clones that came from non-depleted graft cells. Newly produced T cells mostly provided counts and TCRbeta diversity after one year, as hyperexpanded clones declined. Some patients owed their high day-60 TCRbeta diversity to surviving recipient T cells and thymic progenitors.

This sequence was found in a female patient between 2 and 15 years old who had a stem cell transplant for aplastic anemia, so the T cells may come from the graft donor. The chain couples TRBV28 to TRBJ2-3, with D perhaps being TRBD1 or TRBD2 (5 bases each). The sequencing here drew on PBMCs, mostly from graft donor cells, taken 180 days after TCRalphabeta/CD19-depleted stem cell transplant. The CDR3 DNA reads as TGTGCCAGCAGACCTCAGGGAGAGCGCACAGATACGCAGTATTTT. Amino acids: CASRPQGERTDTQYF.